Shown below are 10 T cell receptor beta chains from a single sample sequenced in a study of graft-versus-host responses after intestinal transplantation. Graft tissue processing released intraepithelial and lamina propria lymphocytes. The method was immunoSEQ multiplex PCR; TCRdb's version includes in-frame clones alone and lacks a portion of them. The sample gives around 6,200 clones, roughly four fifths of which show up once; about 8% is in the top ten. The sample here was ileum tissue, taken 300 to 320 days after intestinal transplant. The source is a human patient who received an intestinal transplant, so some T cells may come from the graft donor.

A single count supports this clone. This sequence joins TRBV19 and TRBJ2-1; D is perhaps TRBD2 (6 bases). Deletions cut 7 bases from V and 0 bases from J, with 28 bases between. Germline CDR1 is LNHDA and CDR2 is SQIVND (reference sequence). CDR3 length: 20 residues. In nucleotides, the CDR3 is TGTGCCAGTACCCCCATTATGGGGAGGTCGGGGCGACCCTCCTACAATGAGCAGTTCTTC. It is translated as CASTPIMGRSGRPSYNEQFF.

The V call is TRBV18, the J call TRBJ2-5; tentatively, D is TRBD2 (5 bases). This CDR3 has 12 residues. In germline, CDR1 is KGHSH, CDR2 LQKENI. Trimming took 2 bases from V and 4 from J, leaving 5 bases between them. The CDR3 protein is CASSPEGETQYF. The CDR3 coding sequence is TGTGCCAGCTCACCAGAGGGAGAGACCCAGTACTTC.

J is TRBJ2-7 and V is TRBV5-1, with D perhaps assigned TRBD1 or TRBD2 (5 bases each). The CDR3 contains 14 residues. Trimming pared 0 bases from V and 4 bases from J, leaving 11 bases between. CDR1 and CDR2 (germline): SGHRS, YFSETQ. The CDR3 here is CASSLAAGTYEQYF. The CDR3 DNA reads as TGCGCCAGCAGCTTGGCCGCAGGGACGTACGAGCAGTACTTC.

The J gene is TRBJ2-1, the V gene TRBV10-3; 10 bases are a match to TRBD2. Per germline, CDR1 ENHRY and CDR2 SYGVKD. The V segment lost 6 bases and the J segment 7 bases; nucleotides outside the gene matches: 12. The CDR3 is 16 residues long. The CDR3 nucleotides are TGTGCCATCAGGAATAAAAGCGGGGGGGCTTTGAATGAGCAGTTCTTC. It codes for CAIRNKSGGALNEQFF.

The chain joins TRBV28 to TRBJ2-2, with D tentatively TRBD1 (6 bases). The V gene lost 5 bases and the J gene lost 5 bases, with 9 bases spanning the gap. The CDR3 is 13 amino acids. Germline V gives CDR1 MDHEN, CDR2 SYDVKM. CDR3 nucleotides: TGTGCCAGCAGTCCACAGGGAACCGGGGAGCTGTTTTTT. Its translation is CASSPQGTGELFF.

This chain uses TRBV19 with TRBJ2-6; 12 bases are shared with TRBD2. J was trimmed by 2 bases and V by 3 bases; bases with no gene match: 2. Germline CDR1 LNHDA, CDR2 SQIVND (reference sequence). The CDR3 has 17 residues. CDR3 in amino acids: CASSILAGGAGANVLTF. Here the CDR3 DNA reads TGTGCCAGTAGTATTCTAGCGGGGGGGGCTGGGGCCAACGTCCTGACTTTC. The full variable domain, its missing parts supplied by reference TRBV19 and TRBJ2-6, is DGGITQSPKYLFRKEGQNVTLSCEQNLNHDAMYWYRQDPGQGLRLIYYSQIVNDFQKGDIAEGYSVSREKKESFPLTVTSAQKNPTAFYLCASSILAGGAGANVLTFGAGSRLTVL.

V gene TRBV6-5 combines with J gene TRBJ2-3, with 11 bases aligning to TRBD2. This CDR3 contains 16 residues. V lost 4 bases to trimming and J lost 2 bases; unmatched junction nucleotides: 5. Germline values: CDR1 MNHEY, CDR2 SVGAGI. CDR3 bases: TGTGCCAGCAGTTTCCAGACTAGCGGGGCCACAGATACGCAGTATTTT. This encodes CASSFQTSGATDTQYF.

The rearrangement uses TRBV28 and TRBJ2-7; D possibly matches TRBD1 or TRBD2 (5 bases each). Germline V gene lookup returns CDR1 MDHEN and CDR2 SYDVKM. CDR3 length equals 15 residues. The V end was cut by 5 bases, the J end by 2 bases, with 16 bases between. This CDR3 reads CASSDDRDGTYEQYF. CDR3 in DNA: TGTGCCAGCAGTGACGACCGGGACGGAACCTACGAGCAGTACTTC.

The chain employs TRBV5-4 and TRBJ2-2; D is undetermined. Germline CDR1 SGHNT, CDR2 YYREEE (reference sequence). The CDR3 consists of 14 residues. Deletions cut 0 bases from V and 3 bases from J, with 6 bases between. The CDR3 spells CASSLAGYTGELFF. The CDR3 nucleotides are TGTGCCAGCAGCTTGGCCGGATACACCGGGGAGCTGTTTTTT.

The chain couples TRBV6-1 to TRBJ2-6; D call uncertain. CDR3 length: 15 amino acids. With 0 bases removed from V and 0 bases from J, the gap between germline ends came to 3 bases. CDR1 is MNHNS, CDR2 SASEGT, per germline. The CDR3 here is CASSEANSGANVLTF. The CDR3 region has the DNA TGTGCCAGCAGTGAAGCGAACTCTGGGGCCAACGTCCTGACTTTC.